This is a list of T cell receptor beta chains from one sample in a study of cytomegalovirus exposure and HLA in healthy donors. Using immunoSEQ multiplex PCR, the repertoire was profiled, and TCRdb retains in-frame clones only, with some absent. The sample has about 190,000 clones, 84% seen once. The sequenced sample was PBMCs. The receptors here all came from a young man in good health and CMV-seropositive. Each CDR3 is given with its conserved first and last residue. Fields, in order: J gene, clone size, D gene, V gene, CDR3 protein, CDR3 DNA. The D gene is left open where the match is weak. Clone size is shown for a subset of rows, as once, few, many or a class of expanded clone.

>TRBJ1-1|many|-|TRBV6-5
CASRTTAGGAFF
TGTGCCAGCAGAACGACAGCGGGGGGAGCTTTCTTT
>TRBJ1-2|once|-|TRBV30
CAWSVRTAATF
TGTGCCTGGAGTGTACGAACAGCCGCGACCTTC
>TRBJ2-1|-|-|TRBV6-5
CASGDPLFNEQFF
TGTGCCAGCGGAGATCCCCTGTTCAATGAGCAGTTCTTC
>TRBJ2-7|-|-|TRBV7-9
CASGGSPGPATYEQYF
TGTGCCAGCGGAGGCTCACCAGGTCCCGCTACCTACGAGCAGTACTTC
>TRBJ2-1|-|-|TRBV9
CASSVAAQGKLQFF
TGTGCCAGCAGCGTAGCTGCCCAGGGCAAATTGCAGTTCTTC
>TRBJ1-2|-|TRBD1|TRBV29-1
CSGATTGKNYGYTF
TGCAGCGGTGCTACGACAGGGAAAAACTATGGCTACACCTTC
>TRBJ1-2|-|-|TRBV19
CASSIGAGERGYTF
TGTGCCAGTAGTATAGGCGCGGGGGAGAGAGGCTACACCTTC
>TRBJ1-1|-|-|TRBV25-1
CASSPLEGSEAFF
TGTGCCAGCAGTCCCCTCGAAGGGAGTGAAGCTTTCTTT
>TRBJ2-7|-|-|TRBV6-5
CATFSRGASYEQYF
TGTGCCACCTTTAGCAGGGGGGCGAGTTACGAGCAGTACTTC
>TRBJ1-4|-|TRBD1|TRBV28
CASSFGIWTGDSEKLFF
TGTGCCAGCAGTTTCGGAATATGGACAGGGGATAGCGAAAAACTGTTTTTT
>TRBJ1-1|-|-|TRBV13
CASSLDRNTEAFF
TGTGCCAGCAGCCTCGACAGGAACACTGAAGCTTTCTTT
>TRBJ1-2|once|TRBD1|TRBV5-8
CASRSDRRGPANYGYTF
TGTGCCAGCAGATCTGATAGAAGGGGGCCCGCTAACTATGGCTACACCTTC
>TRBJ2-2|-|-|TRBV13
CASSLGAGNTGELFF
TGTGCCAGCAGCTTAGGGGCAGGGAACACCGGGGAGCTGTTTTTT
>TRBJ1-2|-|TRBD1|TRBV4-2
CASSPEGAPGYGYTF
TGTGCCAGCAGTCCAGAGGGGGCGCCGGGCTATGGCTACACCTTC
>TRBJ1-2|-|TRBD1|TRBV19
CASSIGTGYGYTF
TGTGCCAGTAGTATAGGGACAGGCTATGGCTACACCTTC
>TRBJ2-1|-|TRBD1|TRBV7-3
CASSFGGQGGEQFF
TGTGCCAGCAGCTTTGGGGGACAGGGGGGTGAGCAGTTCTTC
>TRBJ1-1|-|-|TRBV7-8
CASSWGGLTEAFF
TGTGCCAGCAGCTGGGGGGGGCTCACTGAAGCTTTCTTT
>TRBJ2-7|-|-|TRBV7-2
CASSLNGRRYEQYF
TGTGCCAGCAGCTTAAATGGGAGGAGGTACGAGCAGTACTTC